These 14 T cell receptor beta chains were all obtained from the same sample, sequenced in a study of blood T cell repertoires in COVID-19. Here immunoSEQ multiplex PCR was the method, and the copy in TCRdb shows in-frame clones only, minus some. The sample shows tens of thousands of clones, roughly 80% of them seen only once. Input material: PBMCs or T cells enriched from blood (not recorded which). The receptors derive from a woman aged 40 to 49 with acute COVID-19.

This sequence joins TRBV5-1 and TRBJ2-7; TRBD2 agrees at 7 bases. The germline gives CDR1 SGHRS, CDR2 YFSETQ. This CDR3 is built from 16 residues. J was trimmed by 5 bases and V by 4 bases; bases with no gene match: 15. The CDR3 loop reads CASSQARDYRTNEQYF. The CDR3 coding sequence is TGCGCCAGCAGCCAGGCCCGGGACTATAGGACTAACGAGCAGTACTTC.

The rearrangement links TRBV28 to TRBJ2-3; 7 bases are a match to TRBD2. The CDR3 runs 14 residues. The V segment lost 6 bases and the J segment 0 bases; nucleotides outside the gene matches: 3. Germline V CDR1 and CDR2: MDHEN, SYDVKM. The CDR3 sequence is CASSSSGSTDTQYF. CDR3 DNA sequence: TGTGCCAGCAGCAGTAGCGGGAGCACAGATACGCAGTATTTT.

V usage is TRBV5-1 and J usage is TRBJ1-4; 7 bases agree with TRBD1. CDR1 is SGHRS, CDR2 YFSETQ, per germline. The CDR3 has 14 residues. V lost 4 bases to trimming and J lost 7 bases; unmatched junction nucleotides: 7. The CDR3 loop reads CASSPQGGGEKLFF. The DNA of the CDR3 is TGCGCCAGCAGCCCGCAGGGGGGAGGTGAAAAACTGTTTTTT.

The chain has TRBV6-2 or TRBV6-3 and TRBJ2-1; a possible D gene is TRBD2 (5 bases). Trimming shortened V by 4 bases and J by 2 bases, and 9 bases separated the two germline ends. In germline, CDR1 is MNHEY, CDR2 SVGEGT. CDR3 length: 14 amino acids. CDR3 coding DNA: TGTGCCAGCAGTTCACGGGGAACCTACAATGAGCAGTTCTTC. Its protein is CASSSRGTYNEQFF.

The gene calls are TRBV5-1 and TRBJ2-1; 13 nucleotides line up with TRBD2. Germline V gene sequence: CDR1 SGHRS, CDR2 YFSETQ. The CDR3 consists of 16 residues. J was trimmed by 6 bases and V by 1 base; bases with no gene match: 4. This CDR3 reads CASSLIRTSGGNEQFF. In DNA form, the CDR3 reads TGCGCCAGCAGCTTGATTCGGACTAGCGGGGGCAATGAGCAGTTCTTC.

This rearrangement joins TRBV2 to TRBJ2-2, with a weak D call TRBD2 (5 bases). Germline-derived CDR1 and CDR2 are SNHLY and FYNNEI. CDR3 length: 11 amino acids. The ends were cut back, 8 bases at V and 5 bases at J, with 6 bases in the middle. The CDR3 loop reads CASSGTGELFF. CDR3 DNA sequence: TGTGCCAGCTCGGGGACCGGGGAGCTGTTTTTT.

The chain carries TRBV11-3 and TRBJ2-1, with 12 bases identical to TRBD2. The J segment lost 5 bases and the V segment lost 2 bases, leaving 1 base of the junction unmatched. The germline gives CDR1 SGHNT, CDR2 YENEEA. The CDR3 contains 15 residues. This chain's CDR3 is CASSLRTSGDNEQFF. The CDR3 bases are TGTGCCAGCAGCTTAAGGACTAGCGGGGACAATGAGCAGTTCTTC. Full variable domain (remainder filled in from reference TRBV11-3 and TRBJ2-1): EAGVVQSPRYKIIEKKQPVAFWCNPISGHNTLYWYLQNLGQGPELLIRYENEEAVDDSQLPKDRFSAERLKGVDSTLKIQPAELGDSAVYLCASSLRTSGDNEQFFGPGTRLTVL.

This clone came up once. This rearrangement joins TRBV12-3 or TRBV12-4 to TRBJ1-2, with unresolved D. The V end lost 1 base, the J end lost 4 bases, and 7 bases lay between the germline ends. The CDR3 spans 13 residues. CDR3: CASSLVAVYGYTF. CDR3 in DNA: TGTGCCAGCAGTTTAGTGGCGGTCTATGGCTACACCTTC.

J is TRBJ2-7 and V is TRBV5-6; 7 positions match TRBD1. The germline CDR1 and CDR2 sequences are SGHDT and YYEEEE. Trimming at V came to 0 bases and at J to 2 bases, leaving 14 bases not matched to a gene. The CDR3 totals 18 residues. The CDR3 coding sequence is TGTGCCAGCAGCTTGGCAACTGGATCCGGGACAGCGACCTACGAGCAGTACGTC. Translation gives CASSLATGSGTATYEQYV.

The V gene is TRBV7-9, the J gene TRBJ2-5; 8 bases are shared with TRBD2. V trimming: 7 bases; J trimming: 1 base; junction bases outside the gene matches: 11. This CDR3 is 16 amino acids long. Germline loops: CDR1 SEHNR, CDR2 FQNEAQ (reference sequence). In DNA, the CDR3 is TGTGCCAGCACCCAATTCCTAGCGGGCCGCCAAGAGACCCAGTACTTC. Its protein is CASTQFLAGRQETQYF.

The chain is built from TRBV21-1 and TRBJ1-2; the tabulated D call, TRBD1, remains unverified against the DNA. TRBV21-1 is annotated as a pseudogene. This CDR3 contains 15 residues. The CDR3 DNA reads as TGTGCCAGCAGCGCCCCCTGGGGCAGGGCGAAGGGCTACACCTTC. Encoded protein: CASSAPWGRAKGYTF.

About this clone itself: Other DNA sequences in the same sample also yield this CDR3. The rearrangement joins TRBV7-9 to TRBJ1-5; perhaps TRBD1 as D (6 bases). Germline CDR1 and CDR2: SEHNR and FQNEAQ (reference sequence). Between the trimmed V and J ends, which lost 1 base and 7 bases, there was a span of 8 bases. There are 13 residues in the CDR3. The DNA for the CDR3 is TGTGCCAGCAGCTTAGAGGGGGGGCAGCCCCAGCATTTT. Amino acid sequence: CASSLEGGQPQHF. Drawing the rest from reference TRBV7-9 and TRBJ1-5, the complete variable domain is DTGVSQNPRHKITKRGQNVTFRCDPISEHNRLYWYRQTLGQGPEFLTYFQNEAQLEKSRLLSDRFSAERPKGSFSTLEIQRTEQGDSAMYLCASSLEGGQPQHFGDGTRLSIL.

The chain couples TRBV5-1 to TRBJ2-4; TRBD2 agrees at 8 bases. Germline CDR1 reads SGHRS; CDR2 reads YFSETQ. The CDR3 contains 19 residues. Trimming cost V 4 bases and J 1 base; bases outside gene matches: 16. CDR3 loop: CASSPAMTGGPLAKNIQYF. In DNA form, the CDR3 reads TGCGCCAGCAGCCCAGCCATGACGGGAGGGCCGTTGGCCAAAAACATTCAGTACTTC.

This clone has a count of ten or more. The CDR3 region has the DNA TGTGCCAGCAGCTTAGAGGCGGGAGTTAGTGAGGAGCAGTACTTC. Encoded protein: CASSLEAGVSEEQYF. J is TRBJ2-7 and V is TRBV13; 7 nucleotides match TRBD2. CDR3 size: 15 residues. CDR1 and CDR2 from the germline V gene are PRHDT and FYEKMQ (reference sequence). The J segment lost 7 bases and the V segment lost 1 base, leaving 10 bases of the junction unmatched.